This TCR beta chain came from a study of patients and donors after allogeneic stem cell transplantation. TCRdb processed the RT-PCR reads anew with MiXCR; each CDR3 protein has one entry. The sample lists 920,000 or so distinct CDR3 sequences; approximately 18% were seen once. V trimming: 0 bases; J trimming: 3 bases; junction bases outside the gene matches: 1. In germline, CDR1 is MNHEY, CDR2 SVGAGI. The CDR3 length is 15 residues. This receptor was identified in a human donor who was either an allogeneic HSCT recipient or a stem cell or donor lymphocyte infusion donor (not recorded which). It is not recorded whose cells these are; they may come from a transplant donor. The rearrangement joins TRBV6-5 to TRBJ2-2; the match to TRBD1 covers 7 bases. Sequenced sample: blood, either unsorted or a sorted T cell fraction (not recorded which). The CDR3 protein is CASSYSTGDTGELFF. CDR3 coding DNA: TGTGCCAGCAGTTACTCAACAGGGGACACCGGGGAGCTGTTTTTT.